The source of this T cell receptor (beta chain) is a study of STAT3 mutations in large granular lymphocyte leukemia. Study-wide findings and caveats: In some patients, a small highly pathogenic clone possibly went undetected. In T-cell large granular lymphocyte leukemia, about half of patients showed multiple immunodominant subclonotypes.

J lost 12 bases, V lost 4 bases, and 19 bases had no gene match. Germline V gene sequence: CDR1 MNHEY, CDR2 SMNVEV (reference sequence). This CDR3 spans 17 amino acids. Turning to this clone: What it recognizes is unknown.

TCRbeta libraries averaged roughly 40,000 productive templates per sample. Assay: immunoSEQ multiplex PCR; the TCRdb copy retains only in-frame clones and omits some. This repertoire shows 30,000 to 40,000 clones, around 85% found once; its top ten account for more than 9.5%. The chain has TRBV27 and TRBJ2-1; 9 bases line up with TRBD2. The receptor was derived from a man aged 55 to 69 with T-cell large granular lymphocyte leukemia. Some clones in this sample may be carry-over from other donors' samples. Sequenced material: peripheral blood mononuclear cells. CDR3 region: CASSSLAGEGSRGRQFF. CDR3 coding DNA: TGTGCCAGCAGTTCCTTAGCGGGAGAGGGTTCCAGAGGCCGGCAGTTCTTC.